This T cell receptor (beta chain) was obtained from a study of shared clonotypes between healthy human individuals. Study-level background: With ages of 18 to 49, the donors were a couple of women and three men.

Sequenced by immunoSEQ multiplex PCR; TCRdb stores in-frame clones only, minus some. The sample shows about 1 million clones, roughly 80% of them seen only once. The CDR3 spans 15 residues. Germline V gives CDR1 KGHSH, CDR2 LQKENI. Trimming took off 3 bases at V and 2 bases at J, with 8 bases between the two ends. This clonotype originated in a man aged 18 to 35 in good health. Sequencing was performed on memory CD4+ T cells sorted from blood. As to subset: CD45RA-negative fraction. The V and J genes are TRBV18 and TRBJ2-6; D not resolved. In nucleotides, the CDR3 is TGTGCCAGCTCACCCCAGGTAGCTGGGGCCAACGTCCTGACTTTC. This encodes CASSPQVAGANVLTF.